This is a list of T cell receptor beta chains from one sample in a study of shared clonotypes between healthy human individuals. The repertoire was sequenced with immunoSEQ multiplex PCR; TCRdb's copy has only in-frame clones and lacks some. The data show fewer than 700,000 clones, around 81% seen once. The sample taken for sequencing was PBMCs. The receptors derive from a woman between 40 and 50 years old in good health. Some clones in this sample may be carry-over from other donors' samples. Both conserved end residues are part of each CDR3. Each record gives: V gene, D gene, clone size, J gene, CDR3 protein, CDR3 DNA. D genes are given only for firm matches. Where a row states a size, it is once, few, many or the class of an expanded clone; other rows omit it.

>TRBV2|.|.|TRBJ2-1
CASSEDFGWRDSYNEQFF
TGTGCCAGCAGTGAAGATTTTGGGTGGCGGGACTCCTACAATGAGCAGTTCTTC
>TRBV7-8|.|.|TRBJ2-1
CASSLVRREQFF
TGTGCCAGCAGCTTAGTCCGGAGGGAGCAGTTCTTC
>TRBV12-5|.|few|TRBJ2-7
CASGLNAGEQYF
TGTGCTAGTGGTTTGAATGCTGGCGAGCAGTACTTC
>TRBV10-3|TRBD2|.|TRBJ2-5
CAISALAGLQETQYF
TGTGCCATCAGTGCCTTAGCGGGCCTACAAGAGACCCAGTACTTC
>TRBV29-1|TRBD1|.|TRBJ2-4
CSVGDRGSVKNIQYF
TGCAGCGTTGGGGACAGGGGGAGCGTCAAAAACATTCAGTACTTC
>TRBV11-1|.|.|TRBJ2-1
CASSLGHYNEQFF
TGTGCCAGCAGCCTCGGACACTACAATGAGCAGTTCTTC
>TRBV27|TRBD2|.|TRBJ2-5
CASSPNWGGETQYF
TGTGCCAGCAGTCCAAATTGGGGAGGGGAGACCCAGTACTTC
>TRBV11-3|.|.|TRBJ2-7
CASSLAAGGQDEQYF
TGTGCCAGCAGCTTAGCCGCCGGGGGCCAGGATGAGCAGTACTTC
>TRBV6-5|.|.|TRBJ1-1
CATHLGGSEAFF
TGTGCCACTCACCTAGGGGGTTCTGAAGCTTTCTTT
>TRBV2|.|.|TRBJ2-1
CASNELEGSYNEQFF
TGTGCCAGCAATGAGTTAGAGGGGTCCTACAATGAGCAGTTCTTC
>TRBV10-1|TRBD1|.|TRBJ2-5
CASRRKTGQETQYF
TGCGCCAGCAGACGAAAGACAGGGCAAGAGACCCAGTACTTC
>TRBV7-8|TRBD2|.|TRBJ2-7
CASSLLAGGGRFTAQYF
TGTGCCAGCAGCTTACTAGCGGGAGGTGGTAGATTCACCGCTCAATACTTC
>TRBV10-1|.|.|TRBJ2-7
CASTREGRHLRREQYF
TGCGCCAGCACTCGAGAGGGCAGGCACCTTCGTCGCGAGCAGTACTTC
>TRBV7-7|TRBD1|.|TRBJ2-5
CASSQDRVETQYF
TGTGCCAGCAGCCAGGACAGGGTAGAGACCCAGTACTTC
>TRBV7-3|.|many|TRBJ2-1
CASSLKYDGNSYNEQFF
TGTGCCAGCAGCTTAAAGTACGACGGGAACTCCTACAATGAGCAGTTCTTC
>TRBV29-1|.|.|TRBJ2-2
CSVGPTADTGELFF
TGCAGCGTTGGGCCTACGGCGGATACCGGGGAGCTGTTTTTT
>TRBV14|.|.|TRBJ1-1
CASTISSTSTEAFF
TGTGCCAGCACAATATCGTCAACTAGCACTGAAGCTTTCTTT
>TRBV14|.|many|TRBJ1-3
CASSPSGFSFNTIYF
TGTGCCAGCAGCCCCTCGGGGTTTAGTTTCAACACCATATATTTT
>TRBV15|.|many|TRBJ1-4
CATSRDVAATNEKLFF
TGTGCCACCAGCAGAGATGTGGCCGCAACTAATGAAAAACTGTTTTTT
>TRBV2|TRBD1|.|TRBJ1-1
CASSDGQGARGTEAFF
TGTGCCAGCAGTGACGGGCAGGGGGCGCGAGGCACTGAAGCTTTCTTT
>TRBV5-6|.|.|TRBJ2-2
CASSQQGNTGELFF
TGTGCCAGCAGCCAACAGGGGAACACCGGGGAGCTGTTTTTT
>TRBV4-2|.|.|TRBJ2-2
CASSQDYGGNRELFF
TGTGCCAGCAGCCAAGATTACGGCGGGAATAGGGAGCTGTTTTTT
>TRBV5-1|.|.|TRBJ2-7
CASSNPSGDGQYF
TGCGCCAGCAGCAACCCTTCAGGAGACGGGCAGTACTTC
>TRBV28|.|.|TRBJ1-2
CASSLPRRDYGYTF
TGCGCCAGCAGTTTGCCCCGCCGGGACTATGGCTACACCTTC
>TRBV7-9|.|few|TRBJ2-2
CASSRWFAGNSTGELFF
TGTGCCAGCAGCCGTTGGTTTGCGGGCAATAGCACCGGGGAGCTGTTTTTT
>TRBV29-1|.|.|TRBJ2-5
CSVARETQYF
TGCAGCGTTGCCCGGGAGACCCAGTACTTC
>TRBV7-8|.|.|TRBJ2-3
CASSLVAGGTDTQYF
TGTGCCAGCAGCTTAGTGGCAGGGGGCACAGATACGCAGTATTTT
>TRBV6-4|TRBD1|.|TRBJ1-1
CASSDPGQANTEAFF
TGTGCCAGCAGTGACCCCGGACAGGCGAACACTGAAGCTTTCTTT
>TRBV7-2|.|.|TRBJ1-1
CASSLDQNTEAFF
TGTGCCAGCAGCTTAGATCAGAACACTGAAGCTTTCTTT
>TRBV7-2|TRBD2|.|TRBJ2-1
CASSLVAGGRNEQFF
TGTGCCAGCAGCTTGGTAGCGGGAGGCCGCAATGAGCAGTTCTTC
>TRBV6-4|.|.|TRBJ2-2
CASRVGIDTGELFF
TGTGCCTCCCGTGTGGGGATCGACACCGGGGAGCTGTTTTTT
>TRBV7-9|.|.|TRBJ2-7
CASSLGVGPSYEQYF
TGTGCCAGCAGCTTAGGGGTAGGGCCCTCCTACGAGCAGTACTTC
>TRBV11-2|.|.|TRBJ1-4
CASSHRDNYEKLFF
TGTGCCAGCAGCCACCGGGACAACTATGAAAAACTGTTTTTT
>TRBV6-1|TRBD1|.|TRBJ2-7
CASRGQGAYEQYF
TGTGCCAGCAGGGGACAGGGGGCCTACGAGCAGTACTTC
>TRBV27|TRBD2|.|TRBJ2-3
CASSSKGLAGGDTQYF
TGTGCCAGCAGTTCTAAGGGACTAGCGGGAGGTGATACGCAGTATTTT
>TRBV5-4|TRBD1|once|TRBJ1-2
CASSPGTANYGYTF
TGTGCCAGCAGCCCCGGGACAGCTAACTATGGCTACACCTTC
>TRBV7-9|TRBD2|.|TRBJ2-7
CASSTWTSGRGYYEQYF
TGTGCCAGCAGCACCTGGACTAGCGGGAGGGGCTACTACGAGCAGTACTTC
>TRBV11-2|.|.|TRBJ2-7
CASSLVRGFYEQYF
TGTGCCAGCAGCTTAGTGAGGGGATTCTACGAGCAGTACTTC
>TRBV10-3|TRBD1|.|TRBJ2-7
CAISRGQGYEQYF
TGTGCCATCAGTAGGGGACAGGGCTACGAGCAGTACTTC
>TRBV28|.|.|TRBJ2-1
CASKGRFYNEQFF
TGTGCCAGCAAGGGCAGGTTCTACAATGAGCAGTTCTTC
>TRBV6-1|.|.|TRBJ1-2
CASTLRPNYGYTF
TGTGCCAGCACCCTCCGACCTAACTATGGCTACACCTTC
>TRBV5-1|TRBD2|.|TRBJ2-7
CASSLGTSGGYEQYF
TGCGCCAGCAGCTTGGGCACTAGCGGGGGTTACGAGCAGTACTTC
>TRBV5-4|.|.|TRBJ2-1
CASSLWGNEQFF
TGTGCCAGCAGCTTGTGGGGGAATGAGCAGTTCTTC
>TRBV10-2|TRBD2|.|TRBJ2-7
CASSEGREVFDEQYF
TGCGCCAGCAGTGAGGGGCGGGAGGTATTCGACGAGCAGTACTTC
>TRBV6-1|.|.|TRBJ2-1
CASSEAWLGGYNEQFF
TGTGCCAGCAGTGAAGCGTGGCTGGGGGGCTACAATGAGCAGTTCTTC
>TRBV7-3|.|once|TRBJ2-3
CASSFKGTDTQYF
TGTGCCAGCAGCTTTAAGGGAACAGATACGCAGTATTTT
>TRBV4-2|TRBD2|.|TRBJ2-1
CASSQDGLAKYNEQFF
TGTGCCAGCAGCCAAGACGGACTAGCGAAATACAATGAGCAGTTCTTC
>TRBV5-4|.|.|TRBJ1-5
CASSSEVRQPQHF
TGTGCCAGCAGCTCGGAGGTACGTCAGCCCCAGCATTTT
>TRBV2|.|.|TRBJ2-3
CASSVPGTTDTQYF
TGTGCCAGCAGTGTCCCAGGGACCACAGATACGCAGTATTTT
>TRBV7-2|TRBD1|few|TRBJ2-2
CASSLSTGDTGELFF
TGTGCCAGCAGCTTAAGCACAGGGGACACCGGGGAGCTGTTTTTT
>TRBV6-5|TRBD2|once|TRBJ2-7
CASRSGLAGVDEQYF
TGTGCCAGCAGATCCGGACTAGCGGGAGTCGACGAGCAGTACTTC
>TRBV10-2|TRBD1|few|TRBJ1-2
CASSEWTGRDYGYTF
TGCGCCAGCAGTGAGTGGACAGGGAGGGACTATGGCTACACCTTC
>TRBV7-2|.|.|TRBJ1-5
CASSLIEPGRDQPQHF
TGTGCCAGCAGCTTAATAGAACCAGGGAGAGATCAGCCCCAGCATTTT
>TRBV28|TRBD1|.|TRBJ1-1
CASSWGQGINTEAFF
TGTGCCAGCAGTTGGGGACAGGGGATAAACACTGAAGCTTTCTTT
>TRBV2|.|few|TRBJ1-1
CASSEGGGYNTEAFF
TGTGCCAGCAGTGAAGGTGGGGGTTATAACACTGAAGCTTTCTTT
>TRBV28|.|.|TRBJ2-1
CASSSGARDTYNEQFF
TGTGCCAGCAGTTCTGGGGCCAGGGACACCTACAATGAGCAGTTCTTC
>TRBV7-9|.|once|TRBJ2-7
CASSLAGAPYEQYF
TGTGCCAGCAGCTTAGCCGGGGCCCCCTACGAGCAGTACTTC